One and the same sample provided the 28 T cell receptor beta chains below, sequenced in a study of blood T cell repertoires in COVID-19. Clones were sequenced by immunoSEQ multiplex PCR, and TCRdb holds only the in-frame ones, with some missing. The sample holds roughly 410,000 clones, about 89% seen once. Material for sequencing was peripheral blood. These receptors were taken from a woman in her fifties or sixties with COVID-19, enrolled during active disease.

V usage is TRBV5-1 and J usage is TRBJ2-5, with TRBD2 identical over 11 bases. Germline lookup yields CDR1 SGHRS and CDR2 YFSETQ. The junction had 4 bases not matched to a gene; V was cut back by 1 base and J by 2 bases. The CDR3 runs to 16 residues. The CDR3 here is CASSLILAGVQETQYF. As DNA, the CDR3 is TGCGCCAGCAGCTTGATACTAGCGGGGGTACAAGAGACCCAGTACTTC.

Written as DNA, the CDR3 is TGCGCCAGCAGCTTGGCCCGATTGCGGGGGGCCGGAGATACGCAGTATTTT. Translated, it gives CASSLARLRGAGDTQYF. This chain joins TRBV5-1 and TRBJ2-3; the match to TRBD2 covers 8 bases. The CDR3 has 17 residues. Germline CDR1 is SGHRS and CDR2 is YFSETQ. The J segment lost 5 bases and the V segment lost 0 bases, leaving 11 bases of the junction unmatched.

The chain recombines TRBV6-1 with TRBJ1-1; D remains ambiguous. The CDR3 has 14 residues. Trimming removed 1 base at V and 6 bases at J, with 12 bases between. The V gene's germline CDR1 is MNHNS and CDR2 SASEGT. CDR3 sequence: CASSEGRVWAEAFF. For the CDR3, the DNA is TGTGCCAGCAGTGAAGGCCGGGTTTGGGCTGAAGCTTTCTTT.

The chain combines TRBV9 with TRBJ2-7, with 10 bases identical to TRBD1. The CDR3 contains 13 residues. Trimming removed 4 bases from V and 5 bases from J; junction bases left unmatched: 3. Per the germline V gene, CDR1 is SGDLS and CDR2 is YYNGEE. CDR3 DNA sequence: TGTGCCAGCAGCCCCGGGACAGGGGACGAGCAGTACTTC. Protein sequence: CASSPGTGDEQYF.

J is TRBJ1-2 and V is TRBV3-1 (or the pseudogene TRBV3-2), with a weak D call TRBD1 (5 bases). Between the trimmed V and J ends, which lost 0 bases and 4 bases, there was a span of 12 bases. CDR1 is LGHDT, CDR2 YNNKEL, per germline (reference sequence). The CDR3 runs 15 residues. CDR3 sequence reads: CASSQDSLGLYGYTF. The CDR3 DNA follows: TGTGCCAGCAGCCAAGATAGTCTGGGGCTCTATGGCTACACCTTC.

The chain combines TRBV6-5 with TRBJ1-1; unclear D gene. This CDR3 spans 14 amino acids. Germline V lookup: CDR1 MNHEY, CDR2 SVGAGI. V was clipped by 5 bases and J by 2 bases, with 12 bases between them. In DNA, the CDR3 is TGTGCCAGCAGTCGCCCCCCGGGTAACACTGAAGCTTTCTTT. It is translated as CASSRPPGNTEAFF.

The V gene is TRBV3-1 (or the pseudogene TRBV3-2), the J gene TRBJ1-3, with D possibly matching TRBD1 (5 bases). V was trimmed by 4 bases and J by 4 bases, leaving 14 bases between them. This CDR3 comprises 15 residues. Germline CDR1 and CDR2: LGHDT and YNNKEL (reference sequence). CDR3: CASSRPREEGNTIYF. The CDR3 DNA reads as TGTGCCAGCAGCCGCCCCAGGGAGGAAGGAAACACCATATATTTT.

The chain recombines TRBV13 with TRBJ1-2; 8 positions agree with TRBD1. Trimming removed 6 bases from V and 4 bases from J; junction bases left unmatched: 7. CDR3 length: 14 amino acids. The V gene's germline CDR1 is PRHDT and CDR2 FYEKMQ (reference sequence). The CDR3 is CASSIGQGVYGYTF. The CDR3 region has the DNA TGTGCCAGCAGTATTGGACAGGGTGTCTATGGCTACACCTTC.

About this clone itself: The same CDR3 can be traced to other DNA sequences in this sample. The CDR3 reads CASSPPPGTEAFF. The CDR3 region has the DNA TGTGCCAGCTCACCCCCGCCGGGCACTGAAGCTTTCTTT. The J gene is TRBJ1-1, the V gene TRBV18, with no clear D. Trimming took off 3 bases at V and 4 bases at J, with 9 bases between the two ends. Germline assignment: CDR1 KGHSH and CDR2 LQKENI. The CDR3 length is 13 residues.

The rearrangement uses TRBV18 and TRBJ1-5; possibly TRBD1 for D (5 bases). Trimming cost V 4 bases and J 3 bases, with 10 bases left between them. CDR3 length: 14 amino acids. Per germline, CDR1 KGHSH and CDR2 LQKENI. The CDR3: CASSLQGNNQPQHF. The CDR3 DNA reads as TGTGCCAGCTCACTTCAGGGAAACAATCAGCCCCAGCATTTT.

The J gene is TRBJ1-1, the V gene TRBV4-1, with D perhaps matching TRBD1 (5 bases). Between the trimmed V and J ends, which lost 4 bases and 0 bases, there was a span of 12 bases. The length of the CDR3 is 15 residues. Germline CDR1 and CDR2: MGHRA and YSYEKL. Written as DNA, the CDR3 is TGCGCCAGCAGCCGGGCAATAGGGGTGAACACTGAAGCTTTCTTT. This sequence encodes CASSRAIGVNTEAFF.

This chain links TRBV5-1 with TRBJ1-6, with 10 bases aligning to TRBD1. Germline V gives CDR1 SGHRS, CDR2 YFSETQ. The ends lost 0 bases at V and 9 bases at J; junction bases unmatched: 9. The CDR3 covers 17 residues. CDR3 residues: CASSLEPGGTGVSPLHF. For the CDR3, the DNA is TGCGCCAGCAGCTTGGAACCCGGTGGGACAGGGGTTTCACCCCTCCACTTT.

V gene TRBV19 combines with J gene TRBJ1-4; D ambiguous. This CDR3 contains 14 residues. V was cut by 5 bases and J by 3 bases, with 10 bases left in between. Germline CDR1 reads LNHDA; CDR2 reads SQIVND (reference sequence). Here the CDR3 reads CASSPRLANEKLFF. Here the CDR3 DNA reads TGTGCCAGTAGTCCCCGGTTGGCTAATGAAAAACTGTTTTTT.

The chain employs TRBV3-1 (or the pseudogene TRBV3-2) and TRBJ1-1; D gene unclear. Per germline, CDR1 LGHDT and CDR2 YNNKEL (reference sequence). The CDR3 loop spans 14 amino acids. V lost 3 bases to trimming and J lost 3 bases, with 11 bases between them. The CDR3 sequence: CASSHPDKHTEAFF. CDR3 coding DNA: TGTGCCAGCAGCCATCCCGACAAGCACACTGAAGCTTTCTTT.

The chain has TRBV16 and TRBJ1-1, with D unclear. The length of the CDR3 is 16 residues. The V gene's germline CDR1 is KGHSY and CDR2 FQNENV. The germline V and J ends were trimmed by 0 bases and 0 bases, with 11 bases remaining between them. CDR3 residues: CASSQSGARVNTEAFF. In nucleotides, the CDR3 is TGTGCCAGCAGCCAATCGGGAGCCCGTGTGAACACTGAAGCTTTCTTT.

The J gene is TRBJ1-4, the V gene TRBV7-6; D is ambiguous. This CDR3 is 15 amino acids long. Trimming took off 5 bases at V and 6 bases at J, with 16 bases between the two ends. Germline lookup yields CDR1 SGHVS and CDR2 FNYEAQ. The CDR3 loop is CASSEVAWQYEKLFF. The CDR3 nucleotides read TGTGCCAGCAGCGAGGTCGCGTGGCAGTATGAAAAACTGTTTTTT.

The CDR3 region is CASSWRAPTAGSSYNEQFF. The CDR3 DNA reads as TGTGCCAGCAGCTGGAGGGCCCCTACGGCGGGTAGCTCCTACAATGAGCAGTTCTTC. The chain links TRBV5-5 to TRBJ2-1; D might be TRBD2 (6 bases). Between the trimmed V and J ends, which lost 3 bases and 0 bases, there was a span of 22 bases. CDR3 length: 19 amino acids. Germline V gene data show CDR1 as SGHKS and CDR2 as YYEKEE (reference sequence).

The rearrangement links TRBV6-6 to TRBJ2-7; 7 bases are shared with TRBD1. Germline loops: CDR1 MNHNY, CDR2 SVGAGI (reference sequence). The ends lost 6 bases at V and 3 bases at J; junction bases unmatched: 8. This CDR3 region has 14 residues. The CDR3 DNA follows: TGTGCCAGCAGCCGACCGGGACAGTACTACGAGCAGTACTTC. Its protein is CASSRPGQYYEQYF.

V usage is TRBV6-5 and J usage is TRBJ1-2; no clear D gene. V shed 0 bases and J shed 8 bases, with 19 bases lying between them. Germline CDR1 is MNHEY and CDR2 is SVGAGI. The CDR3 loop spans 16 amino acids. The CDR3 DNA sequence: TGTGCCAGCAGTTACTCGAATTTATATGAGGTGCGGGGCTACACCTTC. Translated: CASSYSNLYEVRGYTF.

This rearrangement joins TRBV11-2 to TRBJ2-1, with TRBD2 matching over 8 bases. The germline V gene has CDR1 SGHAT and CDR2 FQNNGV. With 5 bases clipped from V and 8 bases from J, the junction kept 8 bases outside the gene matches. The CDR3 has 14 residues. The CDR3 is CASSPGRGGYEQFF. As DNA, the CDR3 is TGTGCCAGCAGCCCCGGGAGGGGGGGCTATGAGCAGTTCTTC.

V usage is TRBV10-3 and J usage is TRBJ1-2; D possibly corresponds to TRBD1 (6 bases). Trimming pared 2 bases from V and 0 bases from J, leaving 7 bases between. This CDR3 region has 14 residues. Germline V gene lookup returns CDR1 ENHRY and CDR2 SYGVKD. CDR3 bases: TGTGCCATCAGTGAGGGACAGACTAACTATGGCTACACCTTC. Translating gives CAISEGQTNYGYTF.

The V and J genes are TRBV9 and TRBJ1-6; 7 nucleotides match TRBD1. The CDR3 loop spans 14 amino acids. V trimming: 4 bases; J trimming: 6 bases; junction bases outside the gene matches: 4. The germline V gene encodes CDR1 SGDLS and CDR2 YYNGEE. Here the CDR3 reads CASSSRQGNSPLHF. CDR3 coding DNA: TGTGCCAGCAGCAGCCGACAGGGTAATTCACCCCTCCACTTT.

Many counts were recorded for this clone. The chain couples TRBV6-5 to TRBJ1-1; a weak D match, TRBD1 (5 bases). The CDR3 is 15 residues long. Trimming left V 4 bases short and J 0 bases short, with 12 bases between. CDR1 MNHEY and CDR2 SVGAGI come from the germline V gene. The CDR3 spells CASSSNRFMNTEAFF. The CDR3 coding sequence is TGTGCCAGCAGTTCCAACAGGTTCATGAACACTGAAGCTTTCTTT.

This clone was counted a single time. The chain links TRBV6-5 to TRBJ1-6; no clear D gene. V lost 7 bases to trimming and J lost 4 bases, with 8 bases between them. The CDR3 totals 13 residues. CDR1 is MNHEY and CDR2 is SVGAGI in the germline V gene. CDR3 in DNA: TGTGCCAGCACGCACTATTATAATTCACCCCTCCACTTT. Amino acids: CASTHYYNSPLHF.

This chain joins TRBV6-1 and TRBJ1-1; a weak D match, TRBD1 (6 bases). In germline, CDR1 is MNHNS, CDR2 SASEGT. The CDR3 runs to 13 residues. V was pared by 1 base and J by 8 bases, with 11 bases between. The CDR3 region is CASSEVYREEAFF. The DNA of the CDR3 is TGTGCCAGCAGTGAAGTGTACAGGGAGGAAGCTTTCTTT.

The V call is TRBV11-3, the J call TRBJ2-7; the D gene is possibly TRBD2 (6 bases). The germline CDR1 and CDR2 sequences are SGHNT and YENEEA. Trimming cost V 1 base and J 5 bases, with 12 bases left between them. The CDR3 loop spans 14 amino acids. This chain's CDR3 is CASSLGEGEDEQYF. CDR3 DNA sequence: TGTGCCAGCAGCTTAGGAGAAGGGGAGGACGAGCAGTACTTC.

The gene calls are TRBV11-2 and TRBJ2-7; TRBD1 agrees at 7 bases. The V segment lost 3 bases and the J segment 6 bases; nucleotides outside the gene matches: 8. The germline CDR1 and CDR2 sequences are SGHAT and FQNNGV. This CDR3 is built from 14 residues. The CDR3 is CASSFPLRGTEQYF. The CDR3 DNA reads TGTGCCAGCAGCTTCCCCCTCAGGGGGACCGAGCAGTACTTC.

The chain has TRBV11-2 and TRBJ1-5; the D is unclear. Germline V gene sequence: CDR1 SGHAT, CDR2 FQNNGV. This CDR3 is 14 amino acids long. The V and J ends lost 0 bases and 7 bases respectively, with 10 bases between them. CDR3 residues: CASSLDSGGQPQHF. As DNA, the CDR3 is TGTGCCAGCAGCTTAGATAGCGGAGGACAGCCCCAGCATTTT.